This T cell receptor beta chain derives from a study of T-cell reconstitution after alpha-beta-depleted transplantation in children. This CDR3 comprises 14 residues. Germline V CDR1 and CDR2: SGDLS, YYNGEE. V was clipped by 2 bases and J by 16 bases; unmatched bases: 15. Library preparation (for TCRbeta) was performed with unique molecular identifiers. One entry per CDR3 protein results from TCRdb running MiXCR on the PCR reads. The sample has hundreds of thousands of distinct CDR3 sequences; 32% are singletons. Source: PBMCs from the stem cell graft donor, taken from the stem cell graft. The J gene is TRBJ2-4, the V gene TRBV9; 7 bases match TRBD1. This TCR came from a human donor who donated a stem cell graft to a child with aplastic anemia. CDR3 region: CASSVGTVIGPQYF. The CDR3 DNA reads TGTGCCAGCAGCGTGGGGACAGTAATAGGGCCCCAATACTTC.